These 6 T cell receptor beta chains originate from one sample sequenced in a study of T cell changes during pregnancy in multiple sclerosis. Method: immunoSEQ multiplex PCR; TCRdb's copy keeps in-frame clones and lacks some. Among tens of thousands of clones listed, roughly 92% were seen once. The input for sequencing was peripheral blood, taken in the third trimester of pregnancy. The receptor source for this set is a female donor in good health, enrolled as a control in a pregnancy study.

J is TRBJ1-5 and V is TRBV5-1; 7 nucleotides line up with TRBD1. V lost 0 bases and J lost 3; bases outside the gene matches: 6. The CDR3 has 16 amino acids. Germline V lookup: CDR1 SGHRS, CDR2 YFSETQ. In nucleotides, the CDR3 is TGCGCCAGCAGCTTGGACGCAGGGGGATCCAATCAGCCCCAGCATTTT. Its protein is CASSLDAGGSNQPQHF.

This chain links TRBV7-2 with TRBJ2-7, with D possibly matching TRBD2 (5 bases). There are 12 residues in the CDR3. Per the germline V gene, CDR1 is SGHTA and CDR2 is FQGNSA. The ends were cut back, 5 bases at V and 7 bases at J, with 12 bases in the middle. CDR3 amino acids: CASSPGPGEQYF. The CDR3 DNA is TGTGCCAGCAGCCCCGGCCCGGGAGAGCAGTACTTC.

The genes are TRBV28 and TRBJ1-5, with 7 bases that match TRBD1. Germline V gene lookup returns CDR1 MDHEN and CDR2 SYDVKM. The CDR3 covers 16 residues. The trim removed 7 bases at V and 3 bases at J, leaving 12 bases unmatched. The CDR3 DNA is TGTGCCAGCACCCTCCAAGGAAGGGGGCTCAATCAGCCCCAGCATTTT. Translated: CASTLQGRGLNQPQHF.

The CDR3 region is CASSPGTFGADTQYF. The CDR3 DNA sequence: TGTGCCAGCAGCCCCGGGACTTTTGGGGCAGATACGCAGTATTTT. The chain couples TRBV6-5 to TRBJ2-3; possible D gene TRBD2, 6 bases. The CDR3 loop spans 15 amino acids. Germline CDR1 reads MNHEY; CDR2 reads SVGAGI. V was trimmed by 6 bases and J by 4 bases, leaving 17 bases between them.

This clone was seen only once. The chain is built from TRBV6-1 and TRBJ1-6; D is possibly TRBD1 (6 bases). Germline lookup yields CDR1 MNHNS and CDR2 SASEGT. The CDR3 sequence is 19 residues long. V lost 3 bases, J lost 2 bases, and 20 bases lay in between. The CDR3 reads CASSDARGPLRTYNSPLHF. The CDR3 region has the DNA TGTGCCAGCAGTGATGCCAGGGGCCCCCTAAGAACCTATAATTCACCCCTCCACTTT.

The rearrangement joins TRBV4-2 to TRBJ2-1; D not resolved. Germline V gives CDR1 LGHNA, CDR2 YNFKEQ. The CDR3 extends over 16 amino acids. V lost 4 bases and J lost 0, with 13 bases in between. For the CDR3, the DNA is TGTGCCAGCAGCCCACGCGTATCAGGCTCCTACAATGAGCAGTTCTTC. This codes for CASSPRVSGSYNEQFF.